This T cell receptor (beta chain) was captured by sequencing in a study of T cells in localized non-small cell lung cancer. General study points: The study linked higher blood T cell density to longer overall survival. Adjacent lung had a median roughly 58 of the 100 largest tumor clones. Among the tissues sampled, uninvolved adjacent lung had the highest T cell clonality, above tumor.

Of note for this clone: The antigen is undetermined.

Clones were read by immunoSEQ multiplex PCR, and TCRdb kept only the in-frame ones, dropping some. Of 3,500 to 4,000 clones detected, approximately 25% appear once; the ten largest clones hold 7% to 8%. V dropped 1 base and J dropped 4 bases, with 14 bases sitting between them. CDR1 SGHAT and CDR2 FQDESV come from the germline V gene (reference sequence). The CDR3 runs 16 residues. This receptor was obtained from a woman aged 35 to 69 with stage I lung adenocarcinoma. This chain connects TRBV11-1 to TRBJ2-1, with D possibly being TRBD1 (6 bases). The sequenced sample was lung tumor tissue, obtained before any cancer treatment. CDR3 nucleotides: TGTGCCAGCAGCTTAGATGGTGGGGGCGCATACAATGAGCAGTTCTTC. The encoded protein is CASSLDGGGAYNEQFF.